The 29 T cell receptor beta chains presented below share a single source sample, sequenced in a study of radiation and T cells in renal cell carcinoma. Time point indicated: baseline pretreatment blood. Specified treatment: 15 Gy SBRT to primary tumor, nephrectomy 4 weeks later. Produced via immunoSEQ multiplex PCR; TCRdb's table is partial and in-frame only. The table lists 110,000 to 150,000 clones, roughly 84% of them singletons, with around 11% in the top ten. The material was blood, obtained from a patient whose treatment included radiotherapy and nephrectomy. The receptors here all came from a woman between 45 and 65 years old with renal cell carcinoma.

This sequence joins TRBV6-1 and TRBJ2-3; 10 bases align to TRBD2. Germline CDR1 and CDR2: MNHNS and SASEGT. V lost 6 bases and J lost 1; bases outside the gene matches: 4. The CDR3 consists of 15 residues. CDR3 coding DNA: TGTGCCAGCAGGGGCGGACTAGCGGGCACAGATACGCAGTATTTT. As protein: CASRGGLAGTDTQYF.

The V and J genes are TRBV5-1 and TRBJ1-2, with a possible D match to TRBD1 (6 bases). The CDR3 loop spans 17 amino acids. CDR1 and CDR2 (germline): SGHRS, YFSETQ. V lost 0 bases and J lost 7, with 22 bases in between. In DNA, the CDR3 is TGCGCCAGCAGCTTGGCACAGGGAAACCCCTCTTGGGGTGGCTACACCTTC. This codes for CASSLAQGNPSWGGYTF.

The CDR3, as DNA: TGCGCCAGCAGCTTCCGGGGACTAGCGGGGGGACAAACGTACAATGAGCAGTTCTTC. It translates to CASSFRGLAGGQTYNEQFF. The rearrangement links TRBV5-1 to TRBJ2-1, with TRBD2 matching 15 bases. The junction had 10 bases not matched to a gene; V was cut back by 2 bases and J by 4 bases. This CDR3 is built from 19 residues. The germline V gene has CDR1 SGHRS and CDR2 YFSETQ.

CDR3 DNA: TGTGCCAGCAGCGGGGGGTCGGGGATGTCTGAAGCTTTCTTT. The encoded protein is CASSGGSGMSEAFF. This chain links TRBV6-1 with TRBJ1-1; D is perhaps TRBD1 (5 bases). Germline CDR1 MNHNS, CDR2 SASEGT. V was cut by 6 bases and J by 6 bases, with 17 bases left in between. The CDR3 spans 14 residues.

This clone was recorded once. This chain connects TRBV6-1 to TRBJ1-1, with TRBD1 matching 12 bases. Germline V gene lookup returns CDR1 MNHNS and CDR2 SASEGT. The CDR3 sequence is 13 residues long. With 3 bases clipped from V and 10 bases from J, the junction kept 3 bases outside the gene matches. Here the CDR3 reads CASSDRDRGPAFF. As DNA, the CDR3 is TGTGCCAGCAGTGACCGGGACAGGGGGCCAGCTTTCTTT.

The chain's CDR3 is CASSAGTGEYYGYTF. CDR3 in DNA: TGCGCCAGCAGCGCCGGGACAGGGGAATACTATGGCTACACCTTC. The rearrangement joins TRBV5-1 to TRBJ1-2, with 10 bases lining up with TRBD1. The CDR3 is 15 residues long. Germline CDR1 reads SGHRS; CDR2 reads YFSETQ. The V and J ends lost 4 bases and 3 bases, in that order; junction bases with no gene match: 6.

This chain's CDR3 is CASSEATPRGTNTGELFF. The CDR3 DNA follows: TGTGCCAGCAGTGAAGCGACACCCAGGGGGACGAACACCGGGGAGCTGTTTTTT. This chain joins TRBV2 and TRBJ2-2, with TRBD1 matching 7 bases. This CDR3 has 18 amino acids. Trimming cost V 0 bases and J 0 bases; bases outside gene matches: 7. The germline V gene encodes CDR1 SNHLY and CDR2 FYNNEI.

The V call is TRBV4-2, the J call TRBJ2-7; 8 bases line up with TRBD1. The J segment lost 4 bases and the V segment lost 4 bases, leaving 3 bases of the junction unmatched. The CDR3 is 13 residues long. CDR1 and CDR2 from the germline V gene are LGHNA and YNFKEQ. The CDR3 loop is CASSPRDRYEQYF. In DNA form, the CDR3 reads TGTGCCAGCAGCCCCCGGGACAGGTACGAGCAGTACTTC.

The chain employs TRBV20-1 and TRBJ2-3; D possibly corresponds to TRBD2 (5 bases). Germline V gene sequence: CDR1 DFQATT, CDR2 SNEGSKA (reference sequence). The V and J ends lost 6 bases and 5 bases respectively, with 9 bases between them. CDR3 size: 11 residues. CDR3 residues: CSAVGLDTQYF. In DNA, the CDR3 is TGCAGTGCAGTAGGACTAGATACGCAGTATTTT.

The chain recombines TRBV19 with TRBJ2-7; the match to TRBD1 covers 9 bases. V lost 7 bases, J lost 2 bases, and 3 bases stayed unmatched. The germline CDR1 and CDR2 sequences are LNHDA and SQIVND (reference sequence). This CDR3 is 13 amino acids long. The CDR3 DNA follows: TGTGCCAGTAAGGACAGGGGACCCTACGAGCAGTACTTC. Translating it yields CASKDRGPYEQYF.

This chain uses TRBV25-1 with TRBJ1-1, with a weak D call TRBD1 (5 bases). V shed 6 bases and J shed 5 bases, with 19 bases lying between them. CDR1 and CDR2 from the germline V gene are MGHDK and SYGVNS. The CDR3 length is 15 residues. CDR3 bases: TGTGCCAGCAGGGGGCGGCGTGGCGGAGGTACTGAAGCTTTCTTT. Translation gives CASRGRRGGGTEAFF.

The chain joins TRBV9 to TRBJ2-7, with D uncertain. V was trimmed by 3 bases and J by 2 bases, leaving 12 bases between them. Germline-derived CDR1 and CDR2 are SGDLS and YYNGEE. The CDR3 runs to 14 residues. The DNA for the CDR3 is TGTGCCAGCAGCGCCCTGATTGGACCCTACGAGCAGTACTTC. It specifies CASSALIGPYEQYF.

The chain uses TRBV7-6 and TRBJ1-1; no clear D gene. CDR3 length equals 13 residues. The V end lost 4 bases, the J end lost 3 bases, and 9 bases lay between the germline ends. Germline V CDR1 and CDR2: SGHVS, FNYEAQ. CDR3 DNA: TGTGCCAGCAGCTCCCAGGCTTACACTGAAGCTTTCTTT. Protein product: CASSSQAYTEAFF.

Ten or more counts support this clone. The chain carries TRBV10-3 and TRBJ2-7; D may match TRBD1 or TRBD2 (5 bases each). The V and J ends lost 2 bases and 2 bases respectively, with 16 bases between them. This CDR3 contains 16 residues. CDR1 is ENHRY, CDR2 SYGVKD, per germline. The CDR3 sequence is CAISEPRAGATYEQYF. CDR3 in DNA: TGTGCCATCAGTGAGCCCAGGGCGGGCGCTACCTACGAGCAGTACTTC.

The V and J genes are TRBV10-1 and TRBJ2-1; D unresolved. Germline V gene sequence: CDR1 WNHNN, CDR2 SYGVQD (reference sequence). Trimming took off 3 bases at V and 8 bases at J, with 5 bases between the two ends. The CDR3 has 11 residues. The chain's CDR3 is CASSDRDEQFF. CDR3 coding DNA: TGCGCCAGCAGTGATAGGGATGAGCAGTTCTTC.

The chain joins TRBV7-8 to TRBJ1-1; no reliable D call. The CDR3 has 13 amino acids. Trimming left V 6 bases short and J 1 base short, with 9 bases between. The germline CDR1 and CDR2 sequences are SGHVS and FQNEAQ. CDR3 sequence: CASRVTENTEAFF. In DNA form, the CDR3 reads TGTGCCAGCAGAGTGACGGAGAACACTGAAGCTTTCTTT.

This chain joins TRBV6-5 and TRBJ2-7; possibly TRBD1 or TRBD2 for D (6 bases each). The CDR3 extends over 13 amino acids. CDR1 and CDR2 from the germline V gene are MNHEY and SVGAGI. Trimming stripped 2 bases from V and 2 bases from J, with 7 bases between. In nucleotides, the CDR3 is TGTGCCAGCAGTTACAGGGGGGCCTACGAGCAGTACTTC. This gives the protein CASSYRGAYEQYF.

The chain is built from TRBV7-2 and TRBJ1-1; D unresolved. Germline assignment: CDR1 SGHTA and CDR2 FQGNSA. V lost 2 bases and J lost 0, with 10 bases in between. The CDR3 loop spans 15 amino acids. This CDR3 reads CASSLQWSLNTEAFF. The CDR3 nucleotides are TGTGCCAGCAGCTTACAATGGAGCCTGAACACTGAAGCTTTCTTT.

V usage is TRBV2 and J usage is TRBJ1-2, with a possible D match to TRBD1 (6 bases). Germline CDR1 is SNHLY and CDR2 is FYNNEI. The V and J ends lost 7 bases and 7 bases respectively, with 13 bases between them. The CDR3 loop spans 12 amino acids. CDR3 DNA sequence: TGTGCCAGCAACTTACAGGGTCCTGGCTACACCTTC. It translates to CASNLQGPGYTF.

The gene calls are TRBV4-1 and TRBJ2-1; 10 nucleotides agree with TRBD2. The CDR3 loop spans 15 amino acids. Germline CDR1 is MGHRA and CDR2 is YSYEKL. V gave up 1 base and J gave up 3 bases; unmatched junction bases: 0. The CDR3 DNA reads TGCGCCAGCAGCCAAGGGACTAGCGGCTACAATGAGCAGTTCTTC. Protein: CASSQGTSGYNEQFF.

The chain carries TRBV6-5 and TRBJ2-2; 11 bases line up with TRBD2. The length of the CDR3 is 14 residues. CDR1 and CDR2 (germline): MNHEY, SVGAGI. The V and J ends lost 8 bases and 5 bases, in that order; junction bases with no gene match: 4. In nucleotides, the CDR3 is TGTGCCAGCCAGACTAGCGGGGTTACCGGGGAGCTGTTTTTT. Translated: CASQTSGVTGELFF.

The chain is built from TRBV19 and TRBJ1-5, with unresolved D. This CDR3 has 11 amino acids. Per germline, CDR1 LNHDA and CDR2 SQIVND (reference sequence). Trimming pared 7 bases from V and 9 bases from J, leaving 10 bases between. The DNA of the CDR3 is TGTGCCAGTACGGATCAAGGGCCCCAGCATTTT. Translating it yields CASTDQGPQHF. Drawing the rest from reference TRBV19 and TRBJ1-5, the complete variable domain is DGGITQSPKYLFRKEGQNVTLSCEQNLNHDAMYWYRQDPGQGLRLIYYSQIVNDFQKGDIAEGYSVSREKKESFPLTVTSAQKNPTAFYLCASTDQGPQHFGDGTRLSIL.

This sequence joins TRBV2 and TRBJ2-1; a weak D match, TRBD2 (5 bases). The germline V gene has CDR1 SNHLY and CDR2 FYNNEI. The germline V and J ends were trimmed by 8 bases and 0 bases, with 11 bases remaining between them. The CDR3 length is 14 residues. The CDR3 sequence is CASATRSSYNEQFF. The CDR3 bases are TGTGCCAGCGCCACTAGGAGCTCCTACAATGAGCAGTTCTTC.

V gene TRBV2 combines with J gene TRBJ1-6; 10 nucleotides align to TRBD1. V gave up 7 bases and J gave up 7 bases; unmatched junction bases: 1. Germline V gives CDR1 SNHLY, CDR2 FYNNEI. The CDR3 runs 13 residues. The CDR3 DNA sequence: TGTGCCAGCACGGGACAGGGGAATTCACCCCTCCACTTT. Its translation is CASTGQGNSPLHF. Drawing the rest from reference TRBV2 and TRBJ1-6, the complete variable domain is EPEVTQTPSHQVTQMGQEVILRCVPISNHLYFYWYRQILGQKVEFLVSFYNNEISEKSEIFDDQFSVERPDGSNFTLKIRSTKLEDSAMYFCASTGQGNSPLHFGNGTRLTVT.

V usage is TRBV29-1 and J usage is TRBJ2-3, with a weak D call TRBD2 (6 bases). The CDR3 has 16 residues. Germline lookup yields CDR1 SQVTM and CDR2 ANQGSEA. V was shortened by 0 bases and J by 0 bases, with 13 bases between the two germline ends. The DNA of the CDR3 is TGCAGCGTTGAAGATCAGGCGGGGCCTAGCACAGATACGCAGTATTTT. This encodes CSVEDQAGPSTDTQYF.

The rearrangement joins TRBV5-8 to TRBJ2-4; D is undetermined. This CDR3 has 17 amino acids. V lost 2 bases and J lost 0, with 15 bases in between. Germline V gives CDR1 SGHTS, CDR2 YDEGEE. The CDR3 sequence: CASSFEIELLAKNIQYF. Written as DNA, the CDR3 is TGTGCCAGCAGCTTCGAGATCGAACTACTAGCCAAAAACATTCAGTACTTC.

The gene calls are TRBV5-6 and TRBJ2-4; a possible D gene is TRBD2 (5 bases). CDR3 length: 14 amino acids. V shed 0 bases and J shed 12 bases, with 16 bases lying between them. Germline values: CDR1 SGHDT, CDR2 YYEEEE. CDR3 nucleotides: TGTGCCAGCAGCTTGGTCTATTCCGGGAATACTCAGTACTTC. Translation: CASSLVYSGNTQYF.

The chain employs TRBV7-2 and TRBJ2-3, with D uncertain. From germline, CDR1 is SGHTA and CDR2 FQGNSA. Trimming pared 8 bases from V and 4 bases from J, leaving 4 bases between. The CDR3 spans 10 residues. Written as DNA, the CDR3 is TGTGCCAGCGGCCCAGATACGCAGTATTTT. It is translated as CASGPDTQYF.

The rearrangement uses TRBV7-2 and TRBJ1-2; 11 bases map to TRBD1. The length of the CDR3 is 16 residues. V was clipped by 5 bases and J by 8 bases; unmatched bases: 13. CDR1 is SGHTA, CDR2 FQGNSA, per germline. The CDR3 DNA reads as TGTGCCAGCAGCACCGGGACAGGGGGTCTACTGCGGGGCTACACCTTC. As protein: CASSTGTGGLLRGYTF.